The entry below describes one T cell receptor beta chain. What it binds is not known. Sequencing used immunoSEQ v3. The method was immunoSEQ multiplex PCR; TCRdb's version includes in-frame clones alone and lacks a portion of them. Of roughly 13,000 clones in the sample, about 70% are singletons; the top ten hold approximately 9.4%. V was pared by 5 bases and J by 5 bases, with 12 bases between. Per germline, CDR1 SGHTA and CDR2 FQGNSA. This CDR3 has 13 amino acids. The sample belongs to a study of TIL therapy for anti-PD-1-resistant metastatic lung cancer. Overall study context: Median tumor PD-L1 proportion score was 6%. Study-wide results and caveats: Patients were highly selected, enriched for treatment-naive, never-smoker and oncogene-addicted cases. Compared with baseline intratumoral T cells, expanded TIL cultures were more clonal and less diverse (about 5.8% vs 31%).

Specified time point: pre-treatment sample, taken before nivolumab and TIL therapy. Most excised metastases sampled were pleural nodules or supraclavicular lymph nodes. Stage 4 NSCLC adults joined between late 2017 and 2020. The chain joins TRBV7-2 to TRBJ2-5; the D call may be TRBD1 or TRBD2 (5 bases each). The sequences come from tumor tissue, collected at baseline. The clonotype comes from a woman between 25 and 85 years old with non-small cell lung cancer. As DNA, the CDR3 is TGTGCCAGCAGCGGGGGTTGGGGCGAGACCCAGTACTTC. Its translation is CASSGGWGETQYF.